The clone carrying this TCR beta chain was observed a few times. The antigen remains undetermined. The investigators amplified TCR beta CDR3 regions from RNA transcripts. HTBI primers were the set used in a first-round RT-PCR of the TCR CDR3. Via MiXCR, TCRdb re-called the multiplex PCR reads, giving one row per CDR3 protein. The table lists 610,000 or so distinct CDR3 sequences, 46% of them singletons, with about 8% in the top ten. Uncontrolled infection, other autoimmune disease, pregnancy or lactation led to exclusion. The germline V and J ends were trimmed by 1 base and 0 bases, with 7 bases remaining between them. CDR1 and CDR2 (germline): DFQATT, SNEGSKA (reference sequence). This CDR3 is 14 amino acids long. The data were taken from a study of T cells in Graves' hyperthyroidism and ophthalmopathy. Regarding the study as a whole: Most expanded thyroid clonotypes above 0.001 recurred in blood.

Sequencing used peripheral blood or thyroid tissue (not recorded which). The rearrangement uses TRBV20-1 and TRBJ2-1, with D uncertain. The clonotype originates from a woman in her late teens or twenties with Graves' hyperthyroidism. Written as DNA, the CDR3 is TGCAGTGCTAGAGTACGCGCCTCCTACAATGAGCAGTTCTTC. This sequence encodes CSARVRASYNEQFF.